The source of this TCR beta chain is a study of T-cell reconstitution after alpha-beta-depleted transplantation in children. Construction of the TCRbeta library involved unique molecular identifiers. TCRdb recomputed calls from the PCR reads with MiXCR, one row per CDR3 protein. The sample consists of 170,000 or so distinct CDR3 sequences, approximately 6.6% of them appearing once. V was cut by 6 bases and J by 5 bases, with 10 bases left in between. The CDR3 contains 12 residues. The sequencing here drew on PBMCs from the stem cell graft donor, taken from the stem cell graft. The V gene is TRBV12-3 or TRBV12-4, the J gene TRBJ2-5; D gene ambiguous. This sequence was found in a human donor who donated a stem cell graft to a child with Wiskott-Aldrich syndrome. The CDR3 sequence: CASRGEVETQYF. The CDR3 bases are TGTGCCAGCAGGGGTGAGGTGGAGACCCAGTACTTC.